A selection of T cell receptor beta chains follows, all from one sample in a study of vaccination and CD4 T cells after COVID-19. Their antigens remain unidentified. MiXCR was run by TCRdb on the PCR reads, yielding one entry per CDR3 protein. The sample shows 15,000 or so distinct CDR3 sequences, about half of them seen only once. Source: CD4+ T cells from blood, cultured in vitro, taken about 7 months after SARS-CoV-2 vaccination. The receptors stem from a human donor who had recovered from COVID-19. Both conserved end residues are part of each CDR3. D genes are given only for firm matches. The size entry is marked missing in some rows and otherwise reads once, few, many or a size class.

- - TRBJ2-5 TRBV21-1 14 TGTGCCAGCAGCCCACTTCTGAGGGGAGAGACCCAGTACTTC CASSPLLRGETQYF
few - TRBJ2-5 TRBV20-1 14 TGCAGTGCTAGAGCGGCTAGCCGTCCGGAGACCCAGTACTTC CSARAASRPETQYF
- TRBD2 TRBJ2-7 TRBV7-9 19 TGTGCCAGCAGCTTAGAGCGGACTAGCGGGGGCCGAAGCTCCTACGAGCAGTACTTC CASSLERTSGGRSSYEQYF
- - TRBJ2-7 TRBV7-6 15 TGTGCCAGCAGCTTAGATACGGGCCCCGGCTACGAGCAGTACTTC CASSLDTGPGYEQYF
- - TRBJ2-2 TRBV7-8 15 TGTGCCAGCAGCTTAGCAGCGAGGGGCACCGGGGAGCTGTTTTTT CASSLAARGTGELFF
- TRBD1 TRBJ1-2 TRBV20-1 16 TGCAGTGCTAGAGAGTGGACAGGGACCGCGGATCATGGCTACACCTTC CSAREWTGTADHGYTF
- - TRBJ2-3 TRBV7-3 13 TGTGCCAGCAGCCAGGACTACACAGATACGCAGTATTTT CASSQDYTDTQYF
few - TRBJ2-2 TRBV20-1 13 TGCAGTGCTAGGCAGGGGAACACCGGGGAGCTGTTTTTT CSARQGNTGELFF
few TRBD1 TRBJ1-2 TRBV19 13 TGTGCCAGTAGTACCCGGACAGGGCGAGGCTACACCTTC CASSTRTGRGYTF
once TRBD1 TRBJ1-6 TRBV7-8 18 TGTGCCAGCAGCTTACTACGCCGACAGGGGGCGCCTGATTCACCCCTCCACTTT CASSLLRRQGAPDSPLHF
- TRBD1 TRBJ1-2 TRBV15 15 TGTGCCACCAGCAGGGCAGGACAGGGAAACTATGGCTACACCTTC CATSRAGQGNYGYTF
- - TRBJ2-7 TRBV7-9 16 TGTGCCAGCAGCCAGGGACCCTATAATCAAGGCTACGAGCAGTACTTC CASSQGPYNQGYEQYF
few - TRBJ2-5 TRBV7-9 15 TGTGCCAGCAGCATCCGGGACTTCGGGGTAGAGACCCAGTACTTC CASSIRDFGVETQYF
- - TRBJ1-2 TRBV20-1 11 TGCAGTGCTAGGGGGGGGGATGGCTACACCTTC CSARGGDGYTF
few - TRBJ1-5 TRBV21-1 15 TGTGCCAATACTGAAGGGGTACTAAGCAATCAGCCCCAGCATTTT CANTEGVLSNQPQHF
- - TRBJ2-7 TRBV6-1 13 TGTGCCAGCACCAAAGGACAGTCCTACGAGCAGTACTTC CASTKGQSYEQYF
few - TRBJ1-2 TRBV7-9 14 TGTGCCAGCAGCCTATCCGGACGGACCTATGGCTACACCTTC CASSLSGRTYGYTF
- - TRBJ2-5 TRBV7-2 14 TGTGCCAGCAGCTTTAGCCCCCACCAAGAGACCCAGTACTTC CASSFSPHQETQYF
medium-sized TRBD2 TRBJ2-7 TRBV20-1 16 TGCAGTGCTAGAGACAGGATAGCGGGAGGCCTCCTCGGGTTGTACTTC CSARDRIAGGLLGLYF
few - TRBJ2-2 TRBV6-5 14 TGTGCCAGCAGTTACCAGGAGCCTGCTGGGGAGCTGTTTTTT CASSYQEPAGELFF
- - TRBJ2-5 TRBV7-8 13 TGTGCCAGCAGCTGGGGGGGGCGGGAGACCCAGTACTTC CASSWGGRETQYF
- - TRBJ2-2 TRBV20-1 14 TGCAGTGCTAGGGGGCAGAGGGGCACCGGGGAGCTGTTTTTT CSARGQRGTGELFF
- - TRBJ2-2 TRBV7-7 14 TGTGCTAGCAGCTTAGAGCCCCACACCGGGGAGCTGTTTTTT CASSLEPHTGELFF
- - TRBJ2-7 TRBV4-3 16 TGCGCCAGCAGCCAAGATCTGGGAGCCTCAGATTACGAGCAGTACTTC CASSQDLGASDYEQYF
- - TRBJ1-2 TRBV10-3 12 TGTGCCATCAGCGTGGGGGTCGGTGGCTACACCTTC CAISVGVGGYTF
few TRBD1 TRBJ1-2 TRBV15 18 TGTGCCACCAGCAGGATGGAGGGGGCGCGAGTCGCCTCCTATGGCTACACCTTC CATSRMEGARVASYGYTF
- - TRBJ2-1 TRBV6-4 13 TGTGCCAGCAGCAGACAGATTTACAATGAGCAGTTCTTC CASSRQIYNEQFF
- TRBD1 TRBJ2-5 TRBV20-1 19 TGCAGTGCTAGAGAGTTTCGCCGAACGGCGGGGACAGGGCAAGAGACCCAGTACTTC CSAREFRRTAGTGQETQYF
- TRBD2 TRBJ2-7 TRBV29-1 14 TGCAGCGTTGTGACTAGCGGGGGGGCCTACGAGCAGTACTTC CSVVTSGGAYEQYF
- TRBD2 TRBJ2-1 TRBV20-1 15 TGCAGTGCTAGGGTTGGGACTAGCGGGGGGGTTGAGCAGTTCTTC CSARVGTSGGVEQFF
- - TRBJ2-7 TRBV20-1 15 TGCACTATACAGAGCAAACCCTTTCCTACCTACGAGCAGTACTTC CTIQSKPFPTYEQYF
medium-sized TRBD1 TRBJ2-7 TRBV11-3 15 TGTGCCAGCAGCCCGGGACAGGGTCACTCCTACGAGCAGTACTTC CASSPGQGHSYEQYF
- TRBD2 TRBJ2-7 TRBV20-1 14 TGCAGTGCGCTACGACTAGCGCCAACCTACGAGCAGTACTTC CSALRLAPTYEQYF
- TRBD1 TRBJ2-1 TRBV6-1 15 TGTGCCAGCAGCCATCGGGACAGGCTATACAATGAGCAGTTCTTC CASSHRDRLYNEQFF
few - TRBJ2-5 TRBV20-1 14 TGCAGTGCCCCTCCGGGGCCGGGGGTGGGGACCCAGTACTTC CSAPPGPGVGTQYF
- - TRBJ2-2 TRBV7-2 13 TGTGCCAGCAGCTCACCCGGGACCGGGGAGCTGTTTTTT CASSSPGTGELFF
- - TRBJ2-3 TRBV7-2 12 TGTGCCAGCAGCAGATTCACAGATACGCAGTATTTT CASSRFTDTQYF
- TRBD2 TRBJ2-1 TRBV11-2 15 TGTACCAGCAGCCCGACTAGCGGGAGTCTCAATGAGCAGTTCTTC CTSSPTSGSLNEQFF
few - TRBJ1-2 TRBV20-1 13 TGCAGTGCTAGAGATGGAACAGGTTTTGGCTACACCTTC CSARDGTGFGYTF
- - TRBJ1-5 TRBV19 14 TGTGCCAGTAGCATGGGGGCTGGCAATCAGCCCCAGCATTTT CASSMGAGNQPQHF
- - TRBJ1-1 TRBV19 13 TGTGCCAGCAAAGGGTTGTTGGGCACTGAAGCTTTCTTT CASKGLLGTEAFF
- - TRBJ2-5 TRBV11-3 12 TGTGCCAGCAGCGCCCAGGGGGAGACCCAGTACTTC CASSAQGETQYF
- TRBD1 TRBJ2-1 TRBV2 14 TGTGCCAGCAGCCGGGACAGCTCCTACAATGAGCAGTTCTTC CASSRDSSYNEQFF
- - TRBJ2-3 TRBV29-1 13 TGCAGCGTTGTGCAGGGCCCCACAGATACGCAGTATTTT CSVVQGPTDTQYF